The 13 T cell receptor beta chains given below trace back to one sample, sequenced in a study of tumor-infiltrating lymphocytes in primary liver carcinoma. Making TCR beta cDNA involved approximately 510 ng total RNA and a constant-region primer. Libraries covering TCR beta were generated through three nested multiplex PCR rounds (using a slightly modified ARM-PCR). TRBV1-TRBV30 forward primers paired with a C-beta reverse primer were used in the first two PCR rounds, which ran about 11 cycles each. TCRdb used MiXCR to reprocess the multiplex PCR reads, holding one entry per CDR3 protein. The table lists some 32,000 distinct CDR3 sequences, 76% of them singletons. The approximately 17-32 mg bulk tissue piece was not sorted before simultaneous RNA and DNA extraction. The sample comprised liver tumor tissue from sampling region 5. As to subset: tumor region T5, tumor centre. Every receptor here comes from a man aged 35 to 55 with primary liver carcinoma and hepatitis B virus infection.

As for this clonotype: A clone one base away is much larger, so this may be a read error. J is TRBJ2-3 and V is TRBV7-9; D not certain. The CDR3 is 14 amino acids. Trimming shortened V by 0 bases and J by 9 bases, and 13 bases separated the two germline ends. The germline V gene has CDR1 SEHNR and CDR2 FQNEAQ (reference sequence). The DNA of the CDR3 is TGTGCCAGCAGCTTAGCGGTGAGGATGGAAACGCAGTATTTT. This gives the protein CASSLAVRMETQYF.

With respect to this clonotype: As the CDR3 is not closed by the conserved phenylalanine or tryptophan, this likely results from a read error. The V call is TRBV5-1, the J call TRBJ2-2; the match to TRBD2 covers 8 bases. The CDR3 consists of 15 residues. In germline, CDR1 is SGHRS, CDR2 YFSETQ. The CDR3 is CTSSLTAGETRKLFS. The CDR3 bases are TGCACCAGCAGCTTGACAGCGGGAGAAACCAGGAAGCTGTTTTCT.

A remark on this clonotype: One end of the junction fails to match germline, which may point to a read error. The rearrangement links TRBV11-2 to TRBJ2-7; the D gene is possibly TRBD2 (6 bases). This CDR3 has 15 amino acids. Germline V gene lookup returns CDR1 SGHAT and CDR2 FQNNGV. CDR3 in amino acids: CASGFMTDPDYEQYF. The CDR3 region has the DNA TGTGCCAGCGGCTTCATGACTGATCCGGACTACGAGCAGTATTTC.

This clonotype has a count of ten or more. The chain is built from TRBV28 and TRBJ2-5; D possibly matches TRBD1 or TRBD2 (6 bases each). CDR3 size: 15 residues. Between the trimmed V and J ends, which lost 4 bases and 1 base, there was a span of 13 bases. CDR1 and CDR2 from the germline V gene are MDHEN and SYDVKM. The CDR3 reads CASSWGWGAQETQYF. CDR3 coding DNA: TGTGCCAGCAGTTGGGGGTGGGGGGCCCAAGAGACCCAGTACTTC.

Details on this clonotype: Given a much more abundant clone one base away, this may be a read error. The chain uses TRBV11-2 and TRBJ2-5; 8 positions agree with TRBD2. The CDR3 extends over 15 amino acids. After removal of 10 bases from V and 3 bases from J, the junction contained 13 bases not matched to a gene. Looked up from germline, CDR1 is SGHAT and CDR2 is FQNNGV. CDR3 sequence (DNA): TGTGCCAACCAAACTCCTGGCGGGGGGAAAGAGACCCAGTACTTC. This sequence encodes CANQTPGGGKETQYF.

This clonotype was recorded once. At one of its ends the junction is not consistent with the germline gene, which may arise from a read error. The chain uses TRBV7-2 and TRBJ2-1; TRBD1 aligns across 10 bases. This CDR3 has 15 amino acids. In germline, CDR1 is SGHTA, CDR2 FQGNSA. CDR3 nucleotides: TGTGCCAGCAGCTCGTGGGACAGGGGTGTCAATGAGCTGTTCTTC. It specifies CASSSWDRGVNELFF. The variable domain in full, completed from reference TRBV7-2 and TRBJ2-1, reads GAGVSQSPSNKVTEKGKDVELRCDPISGHTALYWYRQSLGQGLEFLIYFQGNSAPDKSGLPSDRFSAERTGGSVSTLTIQRTQQEDSAVYLCASSSWDRGVNELFFGPGTRLTVL.

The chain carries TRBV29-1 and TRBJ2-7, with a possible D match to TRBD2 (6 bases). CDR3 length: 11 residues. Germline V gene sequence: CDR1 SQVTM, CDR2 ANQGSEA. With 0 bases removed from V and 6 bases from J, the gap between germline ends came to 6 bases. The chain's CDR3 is CSVEDGGEQYF. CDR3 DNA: TGCAGCGTTGAAGACGGGGGCGAGCAGTACTTC.

In DNA, the CDR3 is TGTGCCAGCAGCACGGGACTGGATGAGCAGTTCTTC. Its protein product is CASSTGLDEQFF. This chain links TRBV11-2 with TRBJ2-1, with D possibly TRBD2 on 6 matching bases. Trimming left V 5 bases short and J 8 bases short, with 10 bases between. CDR1 is SGHAT, CDR2 FQNNGV, per germline. The CDR3 contains 12 residues.

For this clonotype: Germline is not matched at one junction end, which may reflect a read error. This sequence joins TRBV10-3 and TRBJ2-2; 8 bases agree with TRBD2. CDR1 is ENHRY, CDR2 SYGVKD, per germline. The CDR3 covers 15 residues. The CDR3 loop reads CDIQSSGARNGELFF. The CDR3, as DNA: TGTGACATCCAGAGTAGCGGGGCTCGGAACGGGGAACTGTTTTTT.

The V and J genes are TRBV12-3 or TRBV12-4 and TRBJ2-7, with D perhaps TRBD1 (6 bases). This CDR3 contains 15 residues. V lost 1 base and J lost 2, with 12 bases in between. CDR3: CASSLGSGDTYEQYF. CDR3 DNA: TGTGCCAGCAGTTTAGGGTCAGGGGACACCTACGAGCAGTACTTC.

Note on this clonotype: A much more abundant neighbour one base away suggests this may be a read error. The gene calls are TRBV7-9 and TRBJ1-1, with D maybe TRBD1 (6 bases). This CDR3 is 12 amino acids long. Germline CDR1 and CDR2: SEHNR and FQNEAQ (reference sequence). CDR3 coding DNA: TGTGCCAGCACCCAGGGGAACACTGAAGTTTTCTTT. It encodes CASTQGNTEVFF.

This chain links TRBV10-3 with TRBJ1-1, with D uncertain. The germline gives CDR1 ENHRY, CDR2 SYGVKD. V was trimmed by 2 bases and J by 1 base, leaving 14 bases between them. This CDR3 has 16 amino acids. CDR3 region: CAISEGHVTSNTEAFF. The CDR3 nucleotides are TGTGCCATCAGTGAGGGTCATGTCACTTCGAACACTGAAGCTTTCTTT.

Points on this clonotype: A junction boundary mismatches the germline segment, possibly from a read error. The CDR3 loop reads CASRGPPNTETFF. Written as DNA, the CDR3 is TGTGCCAGCAGGGGACCCCCGAACACTGAAACTTTCTTT. The V call is TRBV25-1, the J call TRBJ1-1; perhaps TRBD1 as D (5 bases). Germline V gene sequence: CDR1 MGHDK, CDR2 SYGVNS. This CDR3 comprises 13 residues.